A selection of T cell receptor beta chains follows, all from one sample in a study of low-dose radiotherapy and immunotherapy resistance in tumors. TCRdb redid the calling of the reads with MiXCR, one entry per CDR3 protein. The sample records tens of thousands of distinct CDR3 sequences, around 11% being singletons. The source was PBMCs, collected before treatment. All receptors derive from a female donor with ovarian cancer. CDR3s include the opening cysteine and the closing phenylalanine or tryptophan. A D gene is named only where the DNA matches it firmly. Only some rows state a clone size, as once, few, many or a class for expanded clones.

j_call clone_size d_call v_call cdr3_nt cdr3_aa
TRBJ2-7 many . TRBV2 TGTGCCAGCAGTGATTTTATAGGGGCCAACTCCTACGAGCAGTACTTC CASSDFIGANSYEQYF
TRBJ2-7 many TRBD2 TRBV2 TGTGCCAGCAGTCGACTAGCCGCTAGCTCCTACGAGCAGTACTTC CASSRLAASSYEQYF
TRBJ2-3 many . TRBV28 TGTGCCAGCTCTTTGGCCTTAGAGGCCCGTACGCAGTATTTT CASSLALEARTQYF
TRBJ2-1 . TRBD2 TRBV7-6 TGTGCCAGCAGCTACGGACTAGCGGAATACAATGAGCAGTTCTTC CASSYGLAEYNEQFF
TRBJ2-7 many . TRBV20-1 TGCAGTGCTAGTCGTGGTTATCCCACCTACGAGCAGTACTTC CSASRGYPTYEQYF
TRBJ1-2 many . TRBV14 TGTGCCAGCAGCCAAGATCTGGGGGAAGGCTACACCTTC CASSQDLGEGYTF
TRBJ2-1 many TRBD2 TRBV5-1 TGCGCCAGCAGCTTACTAGCGGAGGGAAATGAGCAGTTCTTC CASSLLAEGNEQFF
TRBJ2-3 many . TRBV3-1 TGTGCCAGCAGCCAAGGGGGACGGAGCACAGATACGCAGTATTTT CASSQGGRSTDTQYF
TRBJ2-2 many . TRBV12-5 TGTGCTAGTGGTTTCCGGCAGGGGCAAACCGGGGAGCTGTTTTTT CASGFRQGQTGELFF
TRBJ2-7 many . TRBV12-3/TRBV12-4 TGTGCCAGCAGTCAACGGGACATGGAATCTGGCGAGCAGTACTTC CASSQRDMESGEQYF
TRBJ2-1 many TRBD2 TRBV19 TGTGCCAGTATCCCAGCGGGGCACCAGAACAATGAGCAGTTCTTC CASIPAGHQNNEQFF
TRBJ2-1 many TRBD1 TRBV27 TGTGCCAGCAGTTTGGACAGGGGGTACAATGAGCAGTTCTTC CASSLDRGYNEQFF
TRBJ2-1 many . TRBV29-1 TGCAGCGTTGAATCGGGGTCCAATGAGCAGTTCTTC CSVESGSNEQFF
TRBJ2-2 many TRBD1 TRBV11-2 TGTGCCAGCAGCTTACGGACAGGAAACACCGGGGAGCTGTTTTTT CASSLRTGNTGELFF
TRBJ2-3 few TRBD2 TRBV12-3/TRBV12-4 TGTGCCAGCAGTCGCATGCGAACGGGACTAGCGGTTAGCACAGATACGCAGTATTTT CASSRMRTGLAVSTDTQYF
TRBJ2-5 many TRBD2 TRBV2 TGTGCCAGGAGCGGGGGGGCCGATGGGACCCAGTACTTC CARSGGADGTQYF
TRBJ2-7 many . TRBV5-1 TGCGCCAGCAGCTCTCCACCGGGACAAAACTACGAGCAGTACTTC CASSSPPGQNYEQYF
TRBJ2-3 many . TRBV2 TGTGCCAGCAGCTCGGTGGACTGGGGCACAGATACGCAGTATTTT CASSSVDWGTDTQYF
TRBJ2-3 many TRBD2 TRBV5-1 TGCGCCATCAGCCCTGCACTAGCGGGAGACGCAGATACGCAGTATTTT CAISPALAGDADTQYF
TRBJ2-3 many . TRBV2 TGTGCCAGCAGTGAAGGGTGGGAAATGGAAGATACGCAGTATTTT CASSEGWEMEDTQYF
TRBJ2-1 many . TRBV28 TGTGCCAGCAGCGGATCTGGGGGCTACAATGAGCAGTTCTTC CASSGSGGYNEQFF
TRBJ2-1 many . TRBV12-3/TRBV12-4 TGTGCCAGCACCTTAGGTCCCAATAGGAATGAGCAGTTCTTC CASTLGPNRNEQFF
TRBJ1-6 many . TRBV6-1 TGTGCCAGCAGACCACCGGGCGCAGGGGACCTATTGAATTCACCCCTCCACTTT CASRPPGAGDLLNSPLHF
TRBJ2-5 many . TRBV28 TGTGCCAGCAGTTCCAGTTTTTTTCAAGAGACCCAGTACTTC CASSSSFFQETQYF
TRBJ2-6 many . TRBV11-1 TGTGCCAGCAGCGCACGCAACTCTGGGGCCAACGTCCTGACTTTC CASSARNSGANVLTF
TRBJ2-2 many . TRBV18 TGTGCCAGCTCACCCAGTTGGCCCGGAAACACCGGGGAGCTGTTTTTT CASSPSWPGNTGELFF
TRBJ2-4 many . TRBV7-9 TGTGCCAGCAGCCACGAATTAGCCAAAAACATTCAGTACTTC CASSHELAKNIQYF
TRBJ1-2 many . TRBV6-5 TGTGCCAGCAGTCCCCAGTGGAACTATGGCTACACCTTC CASSPQWNYGYTF
TRBJ2-1 many TRBD2 TRBV29-1 TGCAGCGTTGTACAAAGGACTAGCGGTAGTGAGCAGTTCTTC CSVVQRTSGSEQFF
TRBJ2-7 many . TRBV15 TGTGCCACCAGCAATGATAATGGCCCCTACGAGCAGTACTTC CATSNDNGPYEQYF
TRBJ2-7 many . TRBV4-1 TGCGCCAGCAGCCAAGATCCAGGACTCCCATACGAGCAGTACTTC CASSQDPGLPYEQYF
TRBJ1-5 many TRBD1 TRBV11-2 TGTGCCAGCAGCTCCGGACAGGCCATGTATAGCAATCAGCCCCAGCATTTT CASSSGQAMYSNQPQHF
TRBJ2-1 many TRBD1 TRBV4-1 TGCGCCAGCAGCCAAGGGGGACAGGGCAGGGCCTATGAGCAGTTCTTC CASSQGGQGRAYEQFF
TRBJ2-1 many TRBD2 TRBV28 TGTGCCAGCAGGACTAGCGGGAGGTTCAATGAGCAGTTCTTC CASRTSGRFNEQFF
TRBJ2-1 few TRBD2 TRBV9 TGTGCCAGCAGCCCCCTGCGGGCTAGCGGGAGGGGTGAGCAGTTCTTC CASSPLRASGRGEQFF
TRBJ2-5 many . TRBV20-1 TGCAGTGCTAGAGGACGGGGAAAAGAGACCCAGTACTTC CSARGRGKETQYF